This T cell receptor (beta chain) comes out of a study of blood T cell repertoires in COVID-19. Germline lookup yields CDR1 SEHNR and CDR2 FQNEAQ (reference sequence). J was trimmed by 4 bases and V by 5 bases; bases with no gene match: 7. The CDR3 extends over 15 amino acids. TCRdb's copy holds only in-frame clones and misses some; the assay was immunoSEQ multiplex PCR. The sample lists fewer than 250,000 clones; approximately 81% were seen once. The sequence came from a man aged 35-49 years with acute or convalescent COVID-19. The sequenced sample was peripheral blood. The rearrangement uses TRBV7-9 and TRBJ2-1, with 8 bases that match TRBD1. The CDR3 is CASSPPGQDYNEQFF. CDR3 coding DNA: TGTGCCAGCAGCCCTCCGGGACAGGATTACAATGAGCAGTTCTTC.